The clone carrying this T cell receptor beta chain was seen a few times. The antigen is unknown. CDR1 SGHDN and CDR2 FVKESK come from the germline V gene. The V and J ends lost 0 bases and 7 bases respectively, with 9 bases between them. CDR3 length: 13 residues. This sample is drawn from a study of regulatory T cells in long-lasting Graves disease. Time point of the sample: persistent/refractory GD, antithyroid drugs over 5 years with positive TRAb. There was RNA extracted from PBMCs, and the TCR library was made from it. Regarding the study as a whole: Persistent disease preferred TRBV28, TRBJ1-2 and TRBJ2-5; new disease, TRBV20-1 and TRBJ2-1.

In building TCR beta libraries, iRepertoire HTBI primers were used together with Arm-PCR of CDR3 regions. TCRdb ran MiXCR on the multiplex PCR reads and lists one entry per CDR3 protein. The sample has 650,000 to 700,000 distinct CDR3 sequences; about 32% are singletons. The gene calls are TRBV14 and TRBJ1-2; D is ambiguous. This clonotype originated in a female donor with Graves disease. The specimen was peripheral blood mononuclear cells (PBMCs), collected when the disease was refractory, from a patient treated with antithyroid drugs. The CDR3, as DNA: TGTGCCAGCAGCCAAGATCTCGGTAGTGGCTACACCTTC. Translated, it gives CASSQDLGSGYTF.